The 14 T cell receptor beta chains below come from one sample, sequenced in a study of CD8 T cells in Susac syndrome. Random hexamers were used to reverse transcribe an amount of roughly 0.45 to 1 ug RNA. TCRdb independently ran MiXCR on the immunoSEQ multiplex PCR reads; one entry per CDR3 protein. The table includes 55,000 to 70,000 distinct CDR3 sequences, roughly 94% detected once. Specimen: CD8+ T cells from PBMCs. These receptors originate from a human donor in good health.

This clonotype was seen just once. V usage is TRBV10-3 and J usage is TRBJ1-5; no reliable D call. CDR1 is ENHRY and CDR2 is SYGVKD in the germline V gene. V lost 3 bases and J 3 bases, leaving 9 bases between the germline ends. The CDR3 spans 14 residues. CDR3 loop: CAISESPYNQPQHF. In DNA, the CDR3 is TGTGCCATCAGTGAATCCCCGTACAATCAGCCCCAGCATTTT.

The chain carries TRBV5-6 and TRBJ1-4, with D perhaps matching TRBD1 (5 bases). The CDR3 runs 14 residues. Germline loops: CDR1 SGHDT, CDR2 YYEEEE. With 4 bases removed from V and 8 bases from J, the gap between germline ends came to 15 bases. This CDR3 reads CASSDGGAGEKLFF. CDR3 nucleotide sequence: TGTGCCAGCAGCGACGGGGGAGCGGGGGAAAAACTGTTTTTT. Filled out from reference TRBV5-6 and TRBJ1-4, the complete variable domain reads DAGVTQSPTHLIKTRGQQVTLRCSPKSGHDTVSWYQQALGQGPQFIFQYYEEEERQRGNFPDRFSGHQFPNYSSELNVNALLLGDSALYLCASSDGGAGEKLFFGSGTQLSVL.

This chain connects TRBV5-1 to TRBJ2-5; 10 bases line up with TRBD1. There are 17 residues in the CDR3. V shed 0 bases and J 3 bases; nucleotides not matched to a gene: 8. Germline-derived CDR1 and CDR2 are SGHRS and YFSETQ. CDR3 in DNA: TGCGCCAGCAGCTTGGGAGCGGGACAGGGGACAAAAGAGACCCAGTACTTC. Residues: CASSLGAGQGTKETQYF.

This clonotype was recorded only once. The chain links TRBV18 to TRBJ1-2; D is ambiguous. V was pared by 0 bases and J by 6 bases, with 11 bases between. Looked up from germline, CDR1 is KGHSH and CDR2 is LQKENI. This CDR3 is 14 amino acids long. CDR3 nucleotide sequence: TGTGCCAGCTCACCACCGGAACGGACGAATGGCTACACCTTC. This sequence encodes CASSPPERTNGYTF. Full variable domain (outside the CDR3, taken from reference TRBV18 and TRBJ1-2): NAGVMQNPRHLVRRRGQEARLRCSPMKGHSHVYWYRQLPEEGLKFMVYLQKENIIDESGMPKERFSAEFPKEGPSILRIQQVVRGDSAAYFCASSPPERTNGYTFGSGTRLTVV.

The gene calls are TRBV7-2 and TRBJ1-4; D is unresolved. CDR1 SGHTA and CDR2 FQGNSA come from the germline V gene. This CDR3 has 18 residues. The V end was cut by 5 bases, the J end by 0 bases, with 19 bases between. The CDR3 DNA reads TGTGCCAGCAGCCTCACCGGGGTGGGAACTGCAACTAATGAAAAACTGTTTTTT. It translates to CASSLTGVGTATNEKLFF.

In this sample, this clonotype turned up once. The chain is built from TRBV12-3 or TRBV12-4 and TRBJ1-2; TRBD1 agrees at 7 bases. V lost 6 bases, J lost 12 bases, and 16 bases stayed unmatched. The CDR3 covers 14 residues. The CDR3, as DNA: TGTGCCAGCAGGCCAGACAGGGCCTCCCTTCACCACACCTTC. It codes for CASRPDRASLHHTF.

The V call is TRBV4-1, the J call TRBJ2-7; 9 positions agree with TRBD1. Germline V gene lookup returns CDR1 MGHRA and CDR2 YSYEKL. The ends lost 0 bases at V and 4 bases at J; junction bases unmatched: 7. This CDR3 has 16 residues. CDR3 bases: TGCGCCAGCAGCCAAGAGCCGGAACAGGGGGCGTACGAGCAGTACTTC. This encodes CASSQEPEQGAYEQYF.

This clonotype was counted a single time. J is TRBJ1-2 and V is TRBV6-2 or TRBV6-3; TRBD1 is a possible D gene (5 bases). Germline CDR1 and CDR2: MNHEY and SVGEGT. Trimming took 2 bases from V and 5 from J, leaving 9 bases between them. The CDR3 runs to 13 residues. DNA for the CDR3: TGTGCCAGCAGTTACGCCCCAGGGTATGGCTACACCTTC. It codes for CASSYAPGYGYTF.

This clonotype was seen only once. Written as DNA, the CDR3 is TGTGCCAGCAGCTTAAGAGTTCTCTCGGGGCATCCCCAAGAGACCCAGTACTTC. It encodes CASSLRVLSGHPQETQYF. The J gene is TRBJ2-5, the V gene TRBV7-6, with D perhaps matching TRBD1 or TRBD2 (5 bases each). The germline CDR1 and CDR2 sequences are SGHVS and FNYEAQ. With 2 bases removed from V and 1 base from J, the gap between germline ends came to 20 bases. The CDR3 is 18 amino acids.

The V call is TRBV30, the J call TRBJ2-7, with D unclear. Germline CDR1 reads GTSNPN; CDR2 reads SVGIG (reference sequence). CDR3 length equals 12 residues. V was shortened by 4 bases and J by 5 bases, with 12 bases between the two germline ends. CDR3 residues: CAWTSAAHEQYF. CDR3 DNA: TGTGCCTGGACGTCCGCGGCGCACGAGCAGTACTTC.

This chain links TRBV24-1 with TRBJ1-5; TRBD1 matches 7 bases. Germline V gene lookup returns CDR1 KGHDR and CDR2 SFDVKD. This CDR3 is built from 14 residues. After removal of 4 bases from V and 7 bases from J, the junction contained 6 bases not matched to a gene. CDR3: CATSEADRVQPQHF. CDR3 nucleotide sequence: TGTGCCACCAGTGAGGCTGACAGGGTCCAGCCCCAGCATTTT.

This chain joins TRBV27 and TRBJ2-3, with D perhaps being TRBD1 or TRBD2 (6 bases each). Germline V lookup: CDR1 MNHEY, CDR2 SMNVEV (reference sequence). The V gene lost 5 bases and the J gene lost 6 bases, with 21 bases spanning the gap. The CDR3 consists of 16 residues. The CDR3 coding sequence is TGTGCCAGCAGTCCCCTGGGACCTCAAGGGGGGGATACGCAGTATTTT. Amino acid sequence: CASSPLGPQGGDTQYF.

The chain joins TRBV6-2 or TRBV6-3 to TRBJ2-7; D gene uncertain. The CDR3 has 13 residues. Trimming cost V 4 bases and J 2 bases, with 9 bases left between them. Germline values: CDR1 MNHEY, CDR2 SVGEGT. CDR3 DNA sequence: TGTGCCAGCAGTTCCCGGACGGCCTACGAGCAGTACTTC. Translation gives CASSSRTAYEQYF.

The chain couples TRBV5-1 to TRBJ2-7, with TRBD1 identical over 7 bases. This CDR3 has 14 residues. V gave up 5 bases and J gave up 0 bases; unmatched junction bases: 5. Germline V gene data show CDR1 as SGHRS and CDR2 as YFSETQ. The CDR3 bases are TGCGCCAGCAGGGGGACAGTAGACTCCTACGAGCAGTACTTC. Its protein is CASRGTVDSYEQYF. The complete variable domain, with remaining parts taken from reference TRBV5-1 and TRBJ2-7, reads KAGVTQTPRYLIKTRGQQVTLSCSPISGHRSVSWYQQTPGQGLQFLFEYFSETQRNKGNFPGRFSGRQFSNSRSEMNVSTLELGDSALYLCASRGTVDSYEQYFGPGTRLTVT.